This TCR beta chain appears in the sequencing data of a study of T cell changes during pregnancy in multiple sclerosis. Using immunoSEQ multiplex PCR, the repertoire was profiled, and TCRdb retains in-frame clones only, with some absent. The sample has 30,000 to 45,000 clones; more than 85% are singletons. Trimming removed 2 bases at V and 7 bases at J, with 6 bases between. The CDR3 sequence is 11 residues long. Germline-derived CDR1 and CDR2 are MNHEY and SVGAGI. Here the sequenced sample was CD8+ T cells from peripheral blood mononuclear cells, taken after pregnancy. This receptor was taken from a female donor with multiple sclerosis, enrolled in a pregnancy study. The chain employs TRBV6-5 and TRBJ2-7, with a weak D call TRBD2 (6 bases). The CDR3 DNA is TGTGCCAGCAGTTACGGGAGGGAGCAGTACTTC. Amino acids: CASSYGREQYF.